This T cell receptor (beta chain) comes out of a study of cytomegalovirus exposure and HLA in healthy donors. Overall study results and limits: As was reported, the HLA-A and HLA-B alleles of most subjects were accurately predicted from TCR beta sequences. At a 0.05 false discovery rate, a later analysis found approximately 15,000 TCR beta sequences to be associated with HLA alleles. Follow-up analysis later connected one missense variant in DCLRE1C with trimming of TCR beta V- and J-genes.

Concerning this clone: The antigen is unknown.

The CDR3 sequence is 15 residues long. Vbeta (60) and Jbeta (13) primers were used in the PCR. Libraries were prepared by immunoSEQ multiplex PCR; TCRdb keeps only in-frame clonotypes and omits some of them. Here the sample spans under 200,000 clones, approximately 80% being singletons. The sequence came from a woman between 18 and 29 years old in good health and CMV-seronegative. The sample comprised PBMCs. The chain has TRBV21-1 and TRBJ2-1; TRBD1 is taken as the D call from the table, unchecked against the DNA. TRBV21-1 is a pseudogene. The CDR3 DNA follows: TGTGCCAGCAGCAATGGGGACAGGGAGTACAATGAGCAGTTCTTC. Translated: CASSNGDREYNEQFF.